A selection of T cell receptor beta chains follows, all from one sample in a study of neurological immune-mediated disorders. Using its own MiXCR run on the 5' RACE reads, TCRdb lists one record per CDR3 protein. Counted here are under 85,000 distinct CDR3 sequences, more than 4.5% occurring once; the ten biggest clones make up roughly 5%. The sample taken for sequencing was PBMCs. The receptors shown here come from a human donor with multiple sclerosis. The donor label of this sample is uncertain. CDR3s include the opening cysteine and the closing phenylalanine or tryptophan. D genes are given only for firm matches. A clone size is listed for some rows: how often the clone was seen (once, few, many), or a class if it is expanded.

clone size	J gene	D gene	V gene	CDR3 protein	CDR3 DNA
many	TRBJ2-2	.	TRBV5-1	CATKPGPNTGELFF	TGTGCCACTAAGCCAGGGCCGAACACCGGGGAGCTGTTTTTT
.	TRBJ1-1	.	TRBV10-2	CASSESTIEAFF	TGCGCCAGCAGTGAGTCGACGATTGAAGCTTTCTTT
many	TRBJ2-7	TRBD2	TRBV6-6	CASSSGGTTSYSSYEQYF	TGTGCCAGCAGTAGCGGGGGCACCACTTCCTATAGCTCCTACGAGCAGTACTTC
many	TRBJ2-5	.	TRBV5-1	CASSLNGGAVETQYF	TGCGCCAGCAGCTTAAACGGAGGGGCCGTTGAGACCCAGTACTTC
many	TRBJ1-1	TRBD1	TRBV29-1	CSVGGTGNTEAFF	TGCAGCGTGGGAGGGACAGGAAACACTGAAGCTTTCTTT
many	TRBJ1-2	TRBD1	TRBV5-1	CASSLARQGGPGYTF	TGCGCCAGCAGCTTGGCCCGACAGGGGGGTCCTGGCTACACCTTC
many	TRBJ2-7	TRBD1	TRBV5-6	CASSARDRGNDEQYF	TGTGCCAGCAGCGCCCGGGACAGGGGGAACGACGAGCAGTACTTC
many	TRBJ2-5	.	TRBV24-1	CATSDSQAAKQETQYF	TGTGCCACCAGTGATTCGCAGGCGGCTAAACAAGAGACCCAGTACTTC
few	TRBJ1-1	.	TRBV15	CATSTRQMNTEAFF	TGTGCCACCAGCACGAGACAGATGAACACTGAAGCTTTCTTT
many	TRBJ2-1	TRBD2	TRBV6-1	CASSEIGLAAHEQFF	TGTGCCAGCAGTGAAATAGGACTAGCGGCCCATGAGCAGTTCTTC
few	TRBJ1-1	.	TRBV12-5	CASGLVSLLGGAGNTEAFF	TGTGCTAGTGGTTTGGTTTCCCTACTGGGGGGGGCAGGTAACACTGAAGCTTTCTTT
.	TRBJ1-2	.	TRBV6-2/TRBV6-3	CASTVSSNYGYTF	TGTGCCAGCACCGTGTCCAGTAACTATGGCTACACCTTC
many	TRBJ2-3	.	TRBV18	CASSPTGGDTQYF	TGTGCCAGCTCACCAACCGGAGGAGATACGCAGTATTTT
many	TRBJ2-4	TRBD2	TRBV20-1	CSARDFSRGGLDIQYF	TGCAGTGCTAGAGATTTTTCTCGCGGGGGTCTGGACATTCAGTACTTC
many	TRBJ2-7	TRBD2	TRBV27	CASTALAGSYEQYF	TGTGCCAGCACCGCTCTAGCGGGGAGCTACGAGCAGTACTTC
many	TRBJ1-6	TRBD1	TRBV20-1	CSASPGTGDSPLHF	TGCAGTGCCAGTCCCGGGACAGGGGATTCACCCCTCCACTTT
many	TRBJ2-1	.	TRBV11-1	CASSPRTAHREQFF	TGTGCCAGCAGCCCCCGGACAGCTCACCGTGAGCAGTTCTTC
few	TRBJ1-2	TRBD1	TRBV7-2	CASSILQGAGYGYTF	TGTGCCAGCAGCATACTGCAGGGGGCCGGCTATGGCTACACCTTC
many	TRBJ1-1	TRBD1	TRBV5-1	CASSLGTGEAFF	TGCGCCAGCAGCTTAGGGACAGGGGAAGCTTTCTTT
many	TRBJ2-7	.	TRBV5-1	CASSLRDRFYEQYF	TGCGCCAGCAGCTTGAGAGACAGGTTTTACGAGCAGTACTTC
many	TRBJ2-2	TRBD2	TRBV6-5	CASSGSLAGPGELFF	TGTGCCAGCAGCGGGAGTCTAGCGGGGCCCGGGGAGCTGTTTTTT
many	TRBJ2-7	TRBD1	TRBV20-1	CSAPRTGDSYEQYF	TGCAGTGCTCCCCGGACAGGGGACTCCTACGAGCAGTACTTC
many	TRBJ2-1	.	TRBV2	CASRRYTYNEQFF	TGTGCCAGCAGGAGGTACACCTACAATGAGCAGTTCTTC
many	TRBJ2-2	.	TRBV5-6	CASSYDPQAGELFF	TGTGCCAGCAGCTACGACCCCCAAGCCGGGGAGCTGTTTTTT
many	TRBJ2-7	TRBD1	TRBV5-1	CASSREGQAYEQYF	TGCGCCAGCAGCCGGGAAGGACAGGCCTACGAGCAGTACTTC
many	TRBJ2-7	.	TRBV10-3	CAISESPGLSYEQYF	TGTGCCATCAGTGAGTCCCCCGGACTATCCTACGAGCAGTACTTC
.	TRBJ1-4	.	TRBV3-1	CASSLGVEKLFF	TGTGCCAGCAGCCTGGGGGTTGAAAAACTGTTTTTT
many	TRBJ1-1	.	TRBV14	CASSQDAARLAFTNTEAFF	TGTGCCAGCAGCCAAGATGCGGCCCGTCTGGCTTTTACTAACACTGAAGCTTTCTTT
few	TRBJ1-5	.	TRBV27	CASSLGGIGGNQPQHF	TGTGCCAGCAGTTTAGGGGGGATCGGTGGAAATCAGCCCCAGCATTTT
many	TRBJ1-4	TRBD1	TRBV4-1	CASSQAGTGREKLFF	TGCGCCAGCAGCCAAGCCGGGACAGGTCGCGAAAAACTGTTTTTT
many	TRBJ2-2	.	TRBV5-1	CASSLTGNTGELFF	TGCGCCAGCAGCTTGACTGGCAACACCGGGGAGCTGTTTTTT
many	TRBJ1-1	TRBD1	TRBV29-1	CSVAGDRGRGNTEAFF	TGCAGCGTTGCAGGGGACAGGGGGCGGGGGAACACTGAAGCTTTCTTT
many	TRBJ2-2	.	TRBV4-1	CASSQDVYSGTGELFF	TGCGCCAGCAGCCAAGACGTGTACTCGGGGACCGGGGAGCTGTTTTTT
many	TRBJ1-2	TRBD1	TRBV4-1	CASSQDLAGGPALGYTF	TGCGCCAGCAGCCAAGATTTAGCAGGGGGCCCGGCGTTGGGCTACACCTTC
many	TRBJ1-2	.	TRBV29-1	CSAYGYTF	TGCAGCGCCTATGGCTACACCTTC
many	TRBJ1-2	.	TRBV6-5	CASTRLSYGDYGYTF	TGTGCCAGCACACGACTCTCGTATGGTGACTATGGCTACACCTTC
many	TRBJ2-3	.	TRBV15	CATSRRTSTDTQYF	TGTGCCACCAGCAGGAGGACTAGCACAGATACGCAGTATTTT
.	TRBJ2-7	TRBD2	TRBV3-1	CASTLSGGRSSYEQYF	TGTGCCAGCACCCTTAGCGGGGGCCGAAGCTCCTACGAGCAGTACTTC
many	TRBJ2-7	TRBD1	TRBV5-1	CASSFTGGVDEQYF	TGCGCCAGCAGCTTCACAGGGGGCGTCGACGAGCAGTACTTC
once	TRBJ2-1	.	TRBV6-5	CASSYTGLEGGVDEQFF	TGTGCCAGCAGTTACACCGGCCTGGAGGGGGGGGTAGATGAGCAGTTCTTC
.	TRBJ2-2	TRBD1	TRBV19	CASNNRGRTGELFF	TGTGCCAGTAACAACAGGGGGCGGACCGGGGAGCTGTTTTTT
many	TRBJ2-1	TRBD1	TRBV20-1	CSARRGTGMFF	TGCAGTGCTAGGAGGGGGACAGGCATGTTCTTC
many	TRBJ2-1	TRBD2	TRBV9	CASSSRTSGAYNEQFF	TGTGCCAGCAGCTCCCGGACTAGCGGGGCATACAATGAGCAGTTCTTC
.	TRBJ2-1	TRBD2	TRBV10-3	CAISPTGGAGRYNEQFF	TGTGCCATCAGCCCTACCGGGGGGGCCGGGAGGTACAATGAGCAGTTCTTC
many	TRBJ2-1	TRBD1	TRBV11-2	CASSRTGTGGYNEQFF	TGTGCCAGCAGCCGAACGGGGACAGGGGGCTACAATGAGCAGTTCTTC